This T cell receptor (beta chain) stems from a study of OX40 agonist ivuxolimab in advanced cancers. Repertoires were generated with immunoSEQ multiplex PCR, while TCRdb's copy carries only in-frame clones and drops some. The data contain about 49,000 clones, almost 80% of them singletons. CDR1 and CDR2 (germline): LNHDA, SQIVND (reference sequence). The CDR3 sequence is 13 residues long. After removal of 6 bases from V and 8 bases from J, the junction contained 8 bases not matched to a gene. Collection of blood occurred at baseline, at cycle 4 day 1, and at cycle 7 day 1. The chain is built from TRBV19 and TRBJ1-2; 8 bases match TRBD1. This clonotype was obtained from an adult with an advanced solid tumor such as melanoma, head and neck, liver or kidney cancer. Sequences were derived from CD4+ or CD8+ T cells sorted from blood, sampled in a trial of the OX40 agonist ivuxolimab. CDR3 residues: CASSKQGVVGYTF. In DNA, the CDR3 is TGTGCCAGTAGCAAACAGGGGGTTGTAGGCTACACCTTC. The full variable domain, completed using reference TRBV19 and TRBJ1-2, is DGGITQSPKYLFRKEGQNVTLSCEQNLNHDAMYWYRQDPGQGLRLIYYSQIVNDFQKGDIAEGYSVSREKKESFPLTVTSAQKNPTAFYLCASSKQGVVGYTFGSGTRLTVV.